Listed below are T cell receptor beta chains from one sample, sequenced in a study. TCRdb ran MiXCR on the 5' RACE reads and lists one entry per CDR3 protein. Of roughly 5,300 distinct CDR3 sequences in the sample, roughly a third were seen once. Sample: memory CD4+ T cells sorted from blood. The source is a female donor with breast cancer. The CDR3 runs from the conserved cysteine through the conserved F or W. D genes are given only for firm matches. Clone size, where shown, is once, few, many, or a class for clones that have expanded.

DNA	CDR3	V	J	D	size
TGTGCCAGCAGTCCGCCTGGGTGGGGGGGAACTAATGAAAAACTGTTTTTT	CASSPPGWGGTNEKLFF	TRBV12-3/TRBV12-4	TRBJ1-4	.	.
TGTGCCAGCTCACCAAACATAGGGCAAATGCAAAACATTCAGTACTTC	CASSPNIGQMQNIQYF	TRBV18	TRBJ2-4	.	medium-sized
TGCAGTGCTAGAGTCGATTATCGCAATCAGCCCCAGCATTTT	CSARVDYRNQPQHF	TRBV20-1	TRBJ1-5	.	.
TGTGCCAGCAGCGAGACGTCGGACGCCATATATTTT	CASSETSDAIYF	TRBV11-3	TRBJ1-3	.	.
TGTGCCAGCAGTGAAAGGGGGCAGGGAGATACGCAGTATTTT	CASSERGQGDTQYF	TRBV2	TRBJ2-3	TRBD1	many
TGCGCCAGCAGCTTGATTGGACTAGCGGGGGATGAGCAGTTCTTC	CASSLIGLAGDEQFF	TRBV5-1	TRBJ2-1	TRBD2	large
TGCGCCAGCAGCTCGGTAGATTACGTTGGCTACACCTTC	CASSSVDYVGYTF	TRBV5-1	TRBJ1-2	.	.
TGTGCCAGTAAACAGGGATCGGTCAATGAGCAGTTCTTC	CASKQGSVNEQFF	TRBV19	TRBJ2-1	.	.
TGCGCCAGCAGCACCCCTCTAGGATCGCACCAAGAGACCCAGTACTTC	CASSTPLGSHQETQYF	TRBV9	TRBJ2-5	.	medium-sized
TGCAGTGCTAGCTTGCAGGGGGCTTCCACAGATACGCAGTATTTT	CSASLQGASTDTQYF	TRBV20-1	TRBJ2-3	TRBD1	many
TGTGCCAGCAGCTTATCGACGGATTACGAGCAGTACTTC	CASSLSTDYEQYF	TRBV7-8	TRBJ2-7	.	.
TGTGCCAGCAGTCCTCAGGCCAACAATGAGCAGTTCTTC	CASSPQANNEQFF	TRBV12-3/TRBV12-4	TRBJ2-1	.	few
TGCGCCAGCAGCTTGGTGCCAGGGGAGCATGGCTACACCTTC	CASSLVPGEHGYTF	TRBV5-1	TRBJ1-2	.	medium-sized
TGTGCCAGCAGCCGACAGTTCTCCTACGAGCAGTACTTC	CASSRQFSYEQYF	TRBV6-5	TRBJ2-7	.	medium-sized
TGTGCCAGCTCACCACGTAACACTAACTATGGCTACACCTTC	CASSPRNTNYGYTF	TRBV18	TRBJ1-2	.	many
TGTGCTTCTTCAGGACAGAGACAAGAGACCCAGTACTTC	CASSGQRQETQYF	TRBV7-2	TRBJ2-5	.	many
TGTGCCAGCAGCAAAATGGGCTCTCCGAGCTCCTACGAGCAGTACTTC	CASSKMGSPSSYEQYF	TRBV21-1	TRBJ2-7	.	medium-sized
TGTGCCAGCAGCGATTGGCGGACTAGCGGGAACGAGCAGTACTTC	CASSDWRTSGNEQYF	TRBV6-1	TRBJ2-7	TRBD2	.
TGTGCCAGCAGCGCGGGAAGGGACTACATCTACGAGCAGTACTTC	CASSAGRDYIYEQYF	TRBV7-2	TRBJ2-7	TRBD2	once
TGCGCCAGCAGCCTCCCGGCGGGCAGGCGGAACACTGAAGCTTTCTTC	CASSLPAGRRNTEAFF	TRBV4-1	TRBJ1-1	.	medium-sized
TGTGCCAGCAGCGTACGAGGGGGCGAAGGCAAAAACATTCAGTACTTC	CASSVRGGEGKNIQYF	TRBV7-2	TRBJ2-4	TRBD1	many
TGCAGAGCTAGGCGCCCGGGGGGCGGGAGCCCCAATGAGCAGTTCTTC	CRARRPGGGSPNEQFF	TRBV20-1	TRBJ2-1	.	.
TGTGCCAGCAAGGATGCGGTCGAGCAGTACTTC	CASKDAVEQYF	TRBV3-1	TRBJ2-7	.	many
TGCGCCAGCAGCACCAGCGGGACTGAATCCTACGAGCAGTACTTC	CASSTSGTESYEQYF	TRBV5-1	TRBJ2-7	TRBD2	.
TGTGCCAGCAGCCCGAGGGACTTTGTATCCTACGAGCAGTACTTC	CASSPRDFVSYEQYF	TRBV9	TRBJ2-7	.	medium-sized
TGTGCCAGCAGTTCGCTGGGGGTTCCCTCCTCCTACGAGCAGTACTTC	CASSSLGVPSSYEQYF	TRBV6-2/TRBV6-3	TRBJ2-7	.	medium-sized
TGCAGCGTTAGTCAGAACACCGGGGAGCTGTTTTTT	CSVSQNTGELFF	TRBV29-1	TRBJ2-2	.	many
TGCAGTGCGCAGCAGTGGAGAAACGAGCAGTACTTC	CSAQQWRNEQYF	TRBV20-1	TRBJ2-7	.	.
TGCGCCAGCAGCTTGGCCTCCGGGACTAGCGGGGGGGCCGGAAATGAGCAGTTCTTC	CASSLASGTSGGAGNEQFF	TRBV5-1	TRBJ2-1	TRBD2	medium-sized
TGCGCCAGCAGCTACTCGGGGGAGCGGGGGAACAATGAGCAGTTCTTC	CASSYSGERGNNEQFF	TRBV5-1	TRBJ2-1	TRBD2	many
TGTGCCAGCAGAGGACTAGCGGGAGGCAGAACCGGGGAGCTGTTTTTT	CASRGLAGGRTGELFF	TRBV11-2	TRBJ2-2	TRBD2	.
TGCGCCAGCAGCTTGTGGGGGAAGCAAGAGACCCAGTACTTC	CASSLWGKQETQYF	TRBV5-1	TRBJ2-5	.	few
TGTGCCAGCTCACCCGCTAGCGGGGGCTACGAGCAGTACTTC	CASSPASGGYEQYF	TRBV18	TRBJ2-7	TRBD2	few
TGTGCCAGCAGTTCCATACGCGCTCCAGGGCCCCAGCATTTT	CASSSIRAPGPQHF	TRBV6-5	TRBJ1-5	.	.
TGTGCCAGCAGTTACTCAATTTACAGCCCGAACACTGAAGCTTTCTTT	CASSYSIYSPNTEAFF	TRBV6-5	TRBJ1-1	.	many
TGCGCCAGCAGCGGACAAGGGAGTAACGGGAGTTACGAGCAATACTTC	CASSGQGSNGSYEQYF	TRBV5-1	TRBJ2-7	.	.
TGTGCCAGCAGTGAATCCCAACGCGGCTTATCCTACAATGAGCAGTTCTTC	CASSESQRGLSYNEQFF	TRBV25-1	TRBJ2-1	.	.
TGCAGCGTTGAAATACCTACAGGGCCACTTGGAAAACTGTTTTTT	CSVEIPTGPLGKLFF	TRBV29-1	TRBJ1-4	.	medium-sized
TGCGCCACCGGTGACCAAGAACAGCCCCAGCATTTT	CATGDQEQPQHF	TRBV24-1	TRBJ1-5	.	.
TGCGCCAGCAGCCCGGGGTACGACTCCTACGAGCAGTACTTC	CASSPGYDSYEQYF	TRBV5-1	TRBJ2-7	.	medium-sized
TGTGCCAGCAGTGAATCCCTGGCAGGGCTAGAGACCCAGTACTTC	CASSESLAGLETQYF	TRBV25-1	TRBJ2-5	.	medium-sized
TGCAGTGCTAGAGCCGGACAGGGGGGACAGCCCCAGCATTTT	CSARAGQGGQPQHF	TRBV20-1	TRBJ1-5	TRBD1	few
TGTGCCGCCAGTGACGAATGGGGAGAGACCCAGTACTTC	CAASDEWGETQYF	TRBV24-1	TRBJ2-5	.	.
TGTGCCAGCAGCTTAAAAGTTGGGCAGGACGATGGCTACACCTTC	CASSLKVGQDDGYTF	TRBV4-2	TRBJ1-2	.	medium-sized
TGTGCCAGCACCCCCCTTTTCAGAGATAATTCACCCCTCCACTTT	CASTPLFRDNSPLHF	TRBV6-5	TRBJ1-6	.	medium-sized
TGCAGTGCCAGAGTCCCGAAGGACGGGGGGAACAATGAGCAGTTCTTC	CSARVPKDGGNNEQFF	TRBV20-1	TRBJ2-1	TRBD2	.
TGCAACGTGCCAGCCTCGGCGGGAGGGTACAATGAGCAGTTCTTC	CNVPASAGGYNEQFF	TRBV29-1	TRBJ2-1	TRBD2	few